A single sample is the source of the 7 T cell receptor beta chains below, sequenced in a study of T cell responses to AZD1222 COVID-19 vaccine. This table comes from immunoSEQ multiplex PCR, and its TCRdb copy is limited to in-frame clones, with some not included. The table has about 140,000 clones, roughly 90% seen once. The sequencing used peripheral blood, collected 28 days after the second AZD1222 dose. The source is an adult who received the AZD1222 COVID-19 vaccine.

This chain uses TRBV11-2 with TRBJ1-2, with 9 bases aligning to TRBD1. The CDR3 totals 17 residues. CDR1 and CDR2 from the germline V gene are SGHAT and FQNNGV. V lost 6 bases and J lost 3; bases outside the gene matches: 14. The CDR3 DNA is TGTGCCAGCAGTCCTCAAACCGGGACAGGGCGGTACTATGGCTACACCTTC. Amino acids: CASSPQTGTGRYYGYTF.

The J gene is TRBJ2-7, the V gene TRBV28; no definite D call. Per germline, CDR1 MDHEN and CDR2 SYDVKM. V gave up 3 bases and J gave up 1 base, with 7 bases separating them. This CDR3 is built from 13 residues. Here the CDR3 DNA reads TGTGCCAGCAGTTTCACTACATCCTACGAGCAGTACTTC. Protein sequence: CASSFTTSYEQYF.

The chain has TRBV5-8 and TRBJ1-1, with TRBD1 as a possible D gene (5 bases). Germline assignment: CDR1 SGHTS and CDR2 YDEGEE. The CDR3 runs to 14 residues. The V and J ends lost 0 bases and 1 base respectively, with 7 bases between them. The DNA of the CDR3 is TGTGCCAGCAGCTTGGTTGGGGGGAACACTGAAGCTTTCTTT. Its translation: CASSLVGGNTEAFF.

The rearrangement joins TRBV2 to TRBJ2-5; 8 nucleotides match TRBD1. This CDR3 spans 13 amino acids. V was clipped by 7 bases and J by 5 bases; unmatched bases: 6. CDR1 is SNHLY and CDR2 is FYNNEI in the germline V gene. CDR3 nucleotide sequence: TGTGCCAGCAATCGACAGGGGCTCGAGACCCAGTACTTC. As protein: CASNRQGLETQYF. Using reference TRBV2 and TRBJ2-5 for the parts outside the CDR3, the full variable domain is EPEVTQTPSHQVTQMGQEVILRCVPISNHLYFYWYRQILGQKVEFLVSFYNNEISEKSEIFDDQFSVERPDGSNFTLKIRSTKLEDSAMYFCASNRQGLETQYFGPGTRLLVL.

The V gene is TRBV9, the J gene TRBJ1-4, with D maybe TRBD1 (6 bases). Looked up from germline, CDR1 is SGDLS and CDR2 is YYNGEE. The CDR3 consists of 14 residues. V lost 3 bases, J lost 4 bases, and 10 bases lay in between. The CDR3 DNA follows: TGTGCCAGCAGCGAACAGGGTCATAATGAAAAACTGTTTTTT. Its translation: CASSEQGHNEKLFF.

V is TRBV5-1 and J is TRBJ2-2, with TRBD2 as a possible D gene (5 bases). The V end lost 3 bases, the J end lost 5 bases, and 11 bases lay between the germline ends. The germline gives CDR1 SGHRS, CDR2 YFSETQ. This CDR3 has 14 residues. The CDR3 protein is CASSYLRETGELFF. The CDR3 region has the DNA TGCGCCAGCAGCTACTTACGGGAAACCGGGGAGCTGTTTTTT.

The V gene is TRBV28, the J gene TRBJ2-1, with D unresolved. Germline lookup yields CDR1 MDHEN and CDR2 SYDVKM. The CDR3 runs 12 residues. V shed 2 bases and J shed 8 bases, with 7 bases lying between them. CDR3 coding DNA: TGTGCCAGCAGTTTACTGGTCGATGAGCAGTTCTTC. Its protein product is CASSLLVDEQFF.